These 6 T cell receptor beta chains share one sample of origin, sequenced in a study of T cells in Graves' hyperthyroidism and ophthalmopathy. Researchers took RNA transcripts and amplified the TCR beta CDR3 regions from them. A set of HTBI primers served as the primers for a first-round RT-PCR of the TCR CDR3. TCRdb analysed the multiplex PCR reads with MiXCR anew, one entry per CDR3 protein. The table includes around 340,000 distinct CDR3 sequences, 20% to 25% detected once. Sequencing was carried out using blood. The source of these receptors is a woman aged 45 to 65 with Graves' hyperthyroidism.

This clonotype was picked up many times. The rearrangement joins TRBV12-3 or TRBV12-4 to TRBJ2-7; 8 bases map to TRBD1. This CDR3 spans 13 amino acids. J gave up 2 bases and V 5 bases, and 2 bases lay outside the gene matches. CDR3 bases: TGTGCCAGCAGTGGGGACAGGACCTACGAGCAGTACTTC. It is translated as CASSGDRTYEQYF.

The rearrangement joins TRBV12-3 or TRBV12-4 to TRBJ1-5; TRBD1 agrees at 7 bases. CDR3 size: 15 residues. The V segment lost 4 bases and the J segment 4 bases; nucleotides outside the gene matches: 7. The DNA of the CDR3 is TGTGCCAGCAGTTCCCAGGGGGGTTGGAATCAGCCCCAGCATTTT. Translated, it gives CASSSQGGWNQPQHF.

V is TRBV19 and J is TRBJ1-1; TRBD1 is a possible D gene (5 bases). Trimming pared 3 bases from V and 5 bases from J, leaving 16 bases between. Germline assignment: CDR1 LNHDA and CDR2 SQIVND (reference sequence). The length of the CDR3 is 15 residues. The CDR3 DNA sequence: TGTGCCAGTAGTATGATGCCCGGGGGTGGAACTGAAGCTTTCTTT. Its translation: CASSMMPGGGTEAFF.

This clonotype came up many times. This sequence joins TRBV20-1 and TRBJ2-5; D remains ambiguous. The germline V gene encodes CDR1 DFQATT and CDR2 SNEGSKA (reference sequence). CDR3 size: 11 residues. With 3 bases removed from V and 5 bases from J, the gap between germline ends came to 7 bases. DNA for the CDR3: TGCAGTGCTAGGACCCCCGAGACCCAGTACTTC. It encodes CSARTPETQYF.

The rearrangement uses TRBV6-1 and TRBJ2-7; a weak D match, TRBD1 (6 bases). The CDR3 has 15 residues. Trimming stripped 1 base from V and 3 bases from J, with 13 bases between. In germline, CDR1 is MNHNS, CDR2 SASEGT. CDR3 region: CASSEGSGVGYEQYF. CDR3 DNA: TGTGCCAGCAGTGAAGGCTCAGGGGTGGGCTACGAGCAGTACTTC.

Note on this clonotype: This could be a read error, since a much larger clone is one nucleotide away. The chain is built from TRBV2 and TRBJ1-5, with a possible D match to TRBD1 (5 bases). This CDR3 has 15 amino acids. Deletions cut 3 bases from V and 1 base from J, with 10 bases between. CDR1 is SNHLY, CDR2 FYNNEI, per germline. In DNA, the CDR3 is TGTGCCAGCAGTGACAGGGATGGGAGCAATCAGCCCCAGCATTTT. Its protein is CASSDRDGSNQPQHF.